These 25 T cell receptor beta chains came from one sample sequenced in a study of T-cell memory formation after mild COVID-19. TCRdb processed the 5' RACE reads anew with MiXCR; each CDR3 protein has one entry. The data show hundreds of thousands of distinct CDR3 sequences, roughly 19% seen once. The sequencing input was PBMCs or a T cell subset sorted from them (not recorded which). All receptors come from a man between 18 and 29 years old who had mild COVID-19 (a few samples of this study predate the infection). Cell type and time point are not known.

This clonotype was seen more than once but under ten times. This chain uses TRBV18 with TRBJ2-3, with D maybe TRBD2 (5 bases). The CDR3 runs 13 residues. Trimming took off 8 bases at V and 2 bases at J, with 11 bases between the two ends. CDR1 is KGHSH and CDR2 is LQKENI in the germline V gene. The CDR3 sequence: CASRLLLTDTQYF. DNA for the CDR3: TGTGCCAGCCGACTATTACTCACAGATACGCAGTATTTT. The full variable domain, in which reference TRBV18 and TRBJ2-3 provide the parts outside the CDR3, is NAGVMQNPRHLVRRRGQEARLRCSPMKGHSHVYWYRQLPEEGLKFMVYLQKENIIDESGMPKERFSAEFPKEGPSILRIQQVVRGDSAAYFCASRLLLTDTQYFGPGTRLTVL.

This clonotype was found many times. V usage is TRBV7-3 and J usage is TRBJ2-3; perhaps TRBD2 as D (7 bases). There are 15 residues in the CDR3. V was trimmed by 3 bases and J by 6 bases, leaving 16 bases between them. The germline CDR1 and CDR2 sequences are SGHTA and FQGTGA. CDR3 bases: TGTGCCAGCAGCTTGACCGATGGGGGGGCGGATACGCAGTATTTT. Translated, it gives CASSLTDGGADTQYF.

This clonotype was observed a few times. This rearrangement joins TRBV9 to TRBJ2-3; 13 bases are a match to TRBD2. CDR1 is SGDLS, CDR2 YYNGEE, per germline. J lost 4 bases, V lost 2 bases, and 4 bases had no gene match. The CDR3 spans 16 residues. The CDR3 sequence is CASSVGLAGLADTQYF. In nucleotides, the CDR3 is TGTGCCAGCAGCGTGGGACTAGCGGGGCTCGCAGATACGCAGTATTTT.

This clonotype was detected a few times. This chain joins TRBV27 and TRBJ1-6; no reliable D call. Trimming took off 4 bases at V and 8 bases at J, with 12 bases between the two ends. Germline loops: CDR1 MNHEY, CDR2 SMNVEV (reference sequence). The CDR3 has 14 residues. The CDR3 DNA reads TGTGCCAGCAGTTCCCCTTTACTCGATTCACCCCTCCACTTT. As protein: CASSSPLLDSPLHF.

The chain has TRBV5-1 and TRBJ1-1; a possible D gene is TRBD1 (6 bases). The CDR3 totals 15 residues. Deletions cut 0 bases from V and 4 bases from J, with 13 bases between. Germline V gene lookup returns CDR1 SGHRS and CDR2 YFSETQ. The CDR3 DNA reads as TGCGCCAGCAGCTTGGACGGGTACAGGGTCACTGAAGCTTTCTTT. As protein: CASSLDGYRVTEAFF.

This clonotype showed up many times. J is TRBJ2-2 and V is TRBV12-3 or TRBV12-4; TRBD1 matches 9 bases. The length of the CDR3 is 13 residues. The ends lost 6 bases at V and 6 bases at J; junction bases unmatched: 2. The CDR3 DNA reads as TGTGCCAGCAGGCGGACAGGGGCCGGGGAGCTGTTTTTT. Translation: CASRRTGAGELFF.

The chain has TRBV12-3 or TRBV12-4 and TRBJ2-7, with TRBD1 matching 8 bases. V lost 5 bases, J lost 3 bases, and 3 bases stayed unmatched. CDR3 length: 13 residues. CDR3 DNA: TGTGCCAGCAGTATCGGACAGGGCTACGAGCAGTACTTC. This sequence encodes CASSIGQGYEQYF.

This chain joins TRBV6-5 and TRBJ2-3; D gene ambiguous. The CDR3 sequence is 12 residues long. Trimming cost V 4 bases and J 4 bases, with 6 bases left between them. Germline values: CDR1 MNHEY, CDR2 SVGAGI. The CDR3 sequence is CASSSTSDTQYF. In DNA form, the CDR3 reads TGTGCCAGCAGTTCTACGTCAGATACGCAGTATTTT.

This clonotype was detected only a few times. V and J are TRBV4-1 and TRBJ2-2; 10 bases align to TRBD2. J was trimmed by 6 bases and V by 0 bases; bases with no gene match: 4. Germline lookup yields CDR1 MGHRA and CDR2 YSYEKL. The CDR3 extends over 16 amino acids. CDR3 nucleotides: TGCGCCAGCAGCCAAGATCCAGCGGGGGGGCCCGGGGAGCTGTTTTTT. Its protein is CASSQDPAGGPGELFF.

In its sample, this clonotype was seen many times. V and J are TRBV5-1 and TRBJ2-5; 7 nucleotides agree with TRBD2. The germline CDR1 and CDR2 sequences are SGHRS and YFSETQ. V trimming: 6 bases; J trimming: 2 bases; junction bases outside the gene matches: 4. The CDR3 consists of 13 residues. CDR3 region: CASTGLGQETQYF. CDR3 in DNA: TGCGCCAGCACCGGACTAGGGCAAGAGACCCAGTACTTC. Complete variable domain (other parts from reference TRBV5-1 and TRBJ2-5): KAGVTQTPRYLIKTRGQQVTLSCSPISGHRSVSWYQQTPGQGLQFLFEYFSETQRNKGNFPGRFSGRQFSNSRSEMNVSTLELGDSALYLCASTGLGQETQYFGPGTRLLVL.

This clonotype occurred a few times. The rearrangement links TRBV7-9 to TRBJ2-3; tentatively, D is TRBD2 (5 bases). Germline CDR1 is SEHNR and CDR2 is FQNEAQ (reference sequence). V lost 9 bases, J lost 3 bases, and 10 bases lay in between. The CDR3 has 12 residues. The CDR3 coding sequence is TGTGCCAGTTCTAGCCCGACAGATACGCAGTATTTT. Protein sequence: CASSSPTDTQYF.

The chain uses TRBV24-1 and TRBJ2-1; 8 bases match TRBD1. The CDR3 runs 15 residues. Germline V CDR1 and CDR2: KGHDR, SFDVKD. V dropped 3 bases and J dropped 7; count of bases not matched to a gene: 7. The CDR3 spells CATSDAGTGWNEQFF. As DNA, the CDR3 is TGTGCCACCAGTGATGCGGGGACAGGATGGAATGAGCAGTTCTTC.

The DNA of the CDR3 is TGTGCCAGCAGACCAACCGACCTATACTACGAGCAGTACGTC. Amino acid sequence: CASRPTDLYYEQYV. The chain combines TRBV6-6 with TRBJ2-7, with D hard to call. The V and J ends lost 6 bases and 3 bases respectively, with 15 bases between them. CDR1 is MNHNY, CDR2 SVGAGI, per germline (reference sequence). The CDR3 runs 14 residues.

This clonotype appeared a few times. This sequence joins TRBV4-3 and TRBJ1-1; 9 bases line up with TRBD1. Trimming removed 1 base from V and 12 bases from J; junction bases left unmatched: 9. CDR1 is LGHNA and CDR2 is YSLEER in the germline V gene. This CDR3 comprises 14 residues. CDR3 sequence: CASSQGIGTGWTFF. In DNA form, the CDR3 reads TGCGCCAGCAGCCAAGGTATCGGGACAGGGTGGACTTTCTTT.

The table lists this clonotype with a few counts. The chain couples TRBV5-6 to TRBJ1-5; possibly TRBD1 for D (6 bases). This CDR3 spans 16 amino acids. V was pared by 4 bases and J by 5 bases, with 19 bases between. CDR1 is SGHDT and CDR2 is YYEEEE in the germline V gene. CDR3 coding DNA: TGTGCCAGCAGCCGAAGGGTAGGGGGAATATATCAGCCCCAGCATTTT. Its protein product is CASSRRVGGIYQPQHF.

This chain connects TRBV28 to TRBJ2-2, with TRBD1 matching over 7 bases. The CDR3 loop spans 16 amino acids. The J segment lost 3 bases and the V segment lost 2 bases, leaving 6 bases of the junction unmatched. The V gene's germline CDR1 is MDHEN and CDR2 SYDVKM. Here the CDR3 DNA reads TGTGCCAGCAGTTTAACCCGGACAGGCGACACCGGGGAGCTGTTTTTT. Translation gives CASSLTRTGDTGELFF.

There are many counts of this clonotype. The rearrangement links TRBV15 to TRBJ1-4; perhaps TRBD1 as D (5 bases). Germline assignment: CDR1 LNHNV and CDR2 YYDKDF (reference sequence). This CDR3 region has 17 residues. V lost 5 bases and J 12 bases, leaving 28 bases between the germline ends. The CDR3: CATSLSLGGGLRNELFF. CDR3 coding DNA: TGTGCCACCAGCCTCAGCCTCGGGGGGGGTTTACGAAATGAACTGTTTTTT.

This chain joins TRBV7-9 and TRBJ1-2; D gene ambiguous. Germline assignment: CDR1 SEHNR and CDR2 FQNEAQ (reference sequence). This CDR3 has 14 amino acids. With 6 bases removed from V and 2 bases from J, the gap between germline ends came to 13 bases. DNA for the CDR3: TGTGCCAGCAGAAAACCAGCAGCGAACTATGGCTACACCTTC. Protein sequence: CASRKPAANYGYTF.

This clonotype was seen a handful of times. The chain couples TRBV11-2 to TRBJ2-2, with D possibly being TRBD2 (7 bases). Germline assignment: CDR1 SGHAT and CDR2 FQNNGV. The CDR3 length is 15 residues. Trimming removed 5 bases at V and 5 bases at J, with 15 bases between. The chain's CDR3 is CASSTGAGATGELFF. In DNA, the CDR3 is TGTGCCAGCAGCACGGGGGCGGGGGCAACCGGGGAGCTGTTTTTT. The whole variable domain, remainder taken from reference TRBV11-2 and TRBJ2-2, is EAGVAQSPRYKIIEKRQSVAFWCNPISGHATLYWYQQILGQGPKLLIQFQNNGVVDDSQLPKDRFSAERLKGVDSTLKIQPAKLEDSAVYLCASSTGAGATGELFFGEGSRLTVL.

This clonotype appeared a few times. This chain links TRBV2 with TRBJ2-1; no reliable D call. The germline CDR1 and CDR2 sequences are SNHLY and FYNNEI. Trimming cost V 9 bases and J 6 bases, with 12 bases left between them. This CDR3 is 12 amino acids long. The CDR3: CARQAESNEQFF. The CDR3 DNA is TGTGCCAGGCAGGCGGAGTCCAATGAGCAGTTCTTC.

The V gene is TRBV6-6, the J gene TRBJ2-7; no definite D call. The V gene lost 0 bases and the J gene lost 7 bases, with 10 bases spanning the gap. The CDR3 loop spans 13 amino acids. The germline CDR1 and CDR2 sequences are MNHNY and SVGAGI (reference sequence). CDR3 nucleotides: TGTGCCAGCAGTTACTCCGACAAAAAAGAGCAGTACGTC. Its protein is CASSYSDKKEQYV.

This clonotype was observed a handful of times. The chain recombines TRBV6-2 or TRBV6-3 with TRBJ1-1; D gene ambiguous. The germline gives CDR1 MNHEY, CDR2 SVGEGT. Trimming removed 6 bases at V and 0 bases at J, with 14 bases between. This CDR3 comprises 15 residues. CDR3 sequence: CASSVYPQMNTEAFF. The CDR3, as DNA: TGTGCCAGCAGCGTCTACCCTCAGATGAACACTGAAGCTTTCTTT.

The V gene is TRBV7-9, the J gene TRBJ2-1; TRBD2 agrees at 9 bases. The CDR3 consists of 17 residues. Germline assignment: CDR1 SEHNR and CDR2 FQNEAQ (reference sequence). The V gene end was trimmed by 5 bases and the J gene end by 3 bases; junction bases not matched to a gene: 11. The CDR3, as DNA: TGTGCCAGCAGCCCGAAACCTAGCGGGGACATCTACAATGAGCAGTTCTTC. Protein sequence: CASSPKPSGDIYNEQFF.

This chain connects TRBV5-1 to TRBJ2-1; 7 bases are shared with TRBD1. CDR3 length: 16 residues. Trimming removed 0 bases from V and 6 bases from J; junction bases left unmatched: 9. CDR1 is SGHRS, CDR2 YFSETQ, per germline. The CDR3 nucleotides read TGCGCCAGCAGCTTGGGAGAGACCGGGACAGTCAATGAGCAGTTCTTC. Protein: CASSLGETGTVNEQFF.

The chain links TRBV27 to TRBJ1-6; no firm D call. CDR1 is MNHEY, CDR2 SMNVEV, per germline (reference sequence). V gave up 5 bases and J gave up 9 bases, with 17 bases separating them. The CDR3 has 15 amino acids. The CDR3 loop reads CASSREGDNGSPLHF. The CDR3 nucleotides are TGTGCCAGCAGTAGGGAGGGCGACAATGGTTCACCCCTCCACTTT.